These 21 T cell receptor beta chains originate from one sample sequenced in a study of blood T cell repertoires in COVID-19. The table came from immunoSEQ multiplex PCR; TCRdb's copy has only in-frame clones and leaves some out. The sample contains about 160,000 clones, approximately 84% of which appear only once. Sequencing used peripheral blood. The receptors originated from a woman of 80 years or more with acute or convalescent COVID-19.

V is TRBV5-1 and J is TRBJ1-5; 10 bases agree with TRBD1. This CDR3 region has 16 residues. Germline lookup yields CDR1 SGHRS and CDR2 YFSETQ. V gave up 4 bases and J gave up 0 bases; unmatched junction bases: 4. The CDR3 sequence: CASSIGQGGSNQPQHF. The CDR3 DNA reads as TGCGCCAGCAGCATCGGACAGGGGGGTAGCAATCAGCCCCAGCATTTT.

The chain recombines TRBV7-3 with TRBJ2-7; 10 positions match TRBD2. This CDR3 is built from 15 residues. The germline V gene has CDR1 SGHTA and CDR2 FQGTGA. The V and J ends lost 5 bases and 2 bases, in that order; junction bases with no gene match: 6. CDR3 DNA sequence: TGTGCCAGCAGCCCGACTAGCGGGCGAGCCTACGAGCAGTACTTC. Its translation is CASSPTSGRAYEQYF.

The chain employs TRBV30 and TRBJ2-1, with 10 positions matching TRBD1. The germline V gene has CDR1 GTSNPN and CDR2 SVGIG (reference sequence). J gave up 3 bases and V 3 bases, and 5 bases lay outside the gene matches. The CDR3 spans 15 residues. CDR3 in amino acids: CAWRLRDRGYNEQFF. The CDR3 coding sequence is TGTGCCTGGAGGCTCCGGGACAGGGGCTACAATGAGCAGTTCTTC.

The gene calls are TRBV5-6 and TRBJ1-4; the D is unclear. This CDR3 has 14 residues. The germline V gene has CDR1 SGHDT and CDR2 YYEEEE. Trimming left V 0 bases short and J 5 bases short, with 8 bases between. The DNA for the CDR3 is TGTGCCAGCAGCTTGGTCGGTCGGAATGAAAAACTGTTTTTT. Translated, it gives CASSLVGRNEKLFF.

The V call is TRBV4-1, the J call TRBJ2-7; TRBD2 is a possible D gene (6 bases). V was shortened by 0 bases and J by 2 bases, with 17 bases between the two germline ends. CDR3 length equals 17 residues. Germline assignment: CDR1 MGHRA and CDR2 YSYEKL. CDR3 amino acids: CASSQDRSAGLTYEQYF. The CDR3 DNA is TGCGCCAGCAGCCAAGATCGGTCGGCGGGGCTAACCTACGAGCAGTACTTC.

In its sample, this clone was seen a few times. V is TRBV28 and J is TRBJ2-6, with 10 bases lining up with TRBD1. The CDR3 length is 18 residues. The junction had 8 bases not matched to a gene; V was cut back by 6 bases and J by 0 bases. CDR1 and CDR2 from the germline V gene are MDHEN and SYDVKM. The CDR3 is CASRRGQGEPSGANVLTF. In DNA, the CDR3 is TGTGCCAGCAGACGAGGACAGGGGGAACCCTCTGGGGCCAACGTCCTGACTTTC.

This clone appeared once. This sequence joins TRBV30 and TRBJ1-2; perhaps TRBD1 as D (6 bases). CDR3 length: 14 residues. Germline CDR1 reads GTSNPN; CDR2 reads SVGIG (reference sequence). V lost 0 bases, J lost 4 bases, and 12 bases lay in between. The DNA for the CDR3 is TGTGCCTGGAGTGTACTGGGGGCGATCTATGGCTACACCTTC. Encoded protein: CAWSVLGAIYGYTF.

The J gene is TRBJ2-2, the V gene TRBV6-6; tentatively, D is TRBD2 (5 bases). Trimming removed 3 bases from V and 0 bases from J, with 8 bases in between. CDR3 length equals 15 residues. Germline CDR1 and CDR2: MNHNY and SVGAGI (reference sequence). The CDR3 sequence: CASSYTGSNTGELFF. CDR3 in DNA: TGTGCCAGCAGTTATACGGGGTCGAACACCGGGGAGCTGTTTTTT.

The chain links TRBV30 to TRBJ2-1, with a weak D call TRBD2 (5 bases). The CDR3 loop spans 12 amino acids. CDR1 and CDR2 (germline): GTSNPN, SVGIG (reference sequence). The V end lost 0 bases, the J end lost 7 bases, and 7 bases lay between the germline ends. This CDR3 is CAWSVRGNEQFF. The CDR3 bases are TGTGCCTGGAGTGTACGGGGAAATGAGCAGTTCTTC.

This clone has only one observation. The chain couples TRBV7-2 to TRBJ1-6, with 8 bases lining up with TRBD1. The CDR3 sequence is 14 residues long. Germline V lookup: CDR1 SGHTA, CDR2 FQGNSA. V lost 4 bases and J lost 7; bases outside the gene matches: 3. This chain's CDR3 is CASSSTGGNSPLHF. In nucleotides, the CDR3 is TGTGCCAGCAGCTCTACAGGGGGGAATTCACCCCTCCACTTT.

CDR3 amino acids: CASKGAGTEAFF. In DNA, the CDR3 is TGTGCCAGCAAGGGGGCGGGCACTGAAGCTTTCTTT. The chain links TRBV11-2 to TRBJ1-1; 7 bases map to TRBD1. This CDR3 comprises 12 residues. V lost 7 bases and J lost 4; bases outside the gene matches: 3. Germline V gene lookup returns CDR1 SGHAT and CDR2 FQNNGV.

The chain joins TRBV14 to TRBJ2-7; D is perhaps TRBD2 (7 bases). CDR1 is SGHDN and CDR2 is FVKESK in the germline V gene. V gave up 4 bases and J gave up 9 bases, with 16 bases separating them. The CDR3 loop spans 13 amino acids. CDR3 DNA sequence: TGTGCCAGCAGCCCTCATGGGGGGGCGCGGCAGTACTTC. Translation: CASSPHGGARQYF.

The table lists this clone with a few counts. The V and J genes are TRBV5-1 and TRBJ1-2; TRBD1 might be the D (6 bases). With 3 bases removed from V and 2 bases from J, the gap between germline ends came to 14 bases. Per the germline V gene, CDR1 is SGHRS and CDR2 is YFSETQ. The CDR3 length is 15 residues. The CDR3 DNA reads TGCGCCAGCAGCTCCGCAGCCACAGGGAACTATGGCTACACCTTC. It is translated as CASSSAATGNYGYTF.

The rearrangement joins TRBV6-5 to TRBJ2-7, with D perhaps matching TRBD2 (6 bases). Germline CDR1 MNHEY, CDR2 SVGAGI. V was shortened by 6 bases and J by 5 bases, with 14 bases between the two germline ends. This CDR3 has 13 amino acids. CDR3 sequence (DNA): TGTGCCAGCAGGCGGGGTTTTATCGACGAGCAGTACTTC. This sequence encodes CASRRGFIDEQYF.

CDR3 sequence: CASRPQGLYGYTF. The CDR3 DNA reads as TGTGCCAGCCGGCCCCAGGGGCTCTATGGCTACACCTTC. This chain joins TRBV6-5 and TRBJ1-2, with a possible D match to TRBD1 (6 bases). V dropped 8 bases and J dropped 4 bases, with 14 bases sitting between them. In germline, CDR1 is MNHEY, CDR2 SVGAGI. The CDR3 sequence is 13 residues long.

This rearrangement joins TRBV7-9 to TRBJ2-2; 9 bases line up with TRBD2. The CDR3 extends over 16 amino acids. Trimming cost V 2 bases and J 1 base; bases outside gene matches: 2. CDR1 SEHNR and CDR2 FQNEAQ come from the germline V gene (reference sequence). CDR3 protein: CASSLTLAGNTGELFF. For the CDR3, the DNA is TGTGCCAGCAGCTTAACACTAGCGGGGAACACCGGGGAGCTGTTTTTT. The entire variable domain, with the rest obtained from reference TRBV7-9 and TRBJ2-2, is as follows: DTGVSQNPRHKITKRGQNVTFRCDPISEHNRLYWYRQTLGQGPEFLTYFQNEAQLEKSRLLSDRFSAERPKGSFSTLEIQRTEQGDSAMYLCASSLTLAGNTGELFFGEGSRLTVL.

This chain links TRBV6-5 with TRBJ1-1; 7 nucleotides align to TRBD1. CDR1 and CDR2 (germline): MNHEY, SVGAGI. J lost 3 bases, V lost 2 bases, and 3 bases had no gene match. The CDR3 runs 14 residues. CDR3 amino acids: CASSYRGQDTEAFF. The CDR3 bases are TGTGCCAGCAGTTACAGGGGGCAGGACACTGAAGCTTTCTTT.

V usage is TRBV11-2 and J usage is TRBJ2-3; TRBD1 matches 9 bases. V dropped 3 bases and J dropped 6; count of bases not matched to a gene: 7. Germline values: CDR1 SGHAT, CDR2 FQNNGV. There are 15 residues in the CDR3. The CDR3 reads CASSFGTGIADTQYF. Here the CDR3 DNA reads TGTGCCAGCAGCTTCGGGACAGGGATAGCCGATACGCAGTATTTT.

The chain couples TRBV6-5 to TRBJ1-5; no firm D call. This CDR3 has 15 residues. Per the germline V gene, CDR1 is MNHEY and CDR2 is SVGAGI. The germline V and J ends were trimmed by 0 bases and 3 bases, with 9 bases remaining between them. The chain's CDR3 is CASSYSRGPNQPQHF. The CDR3 DNA sequence: TGTGCCAGCAGTTACTCGAGAGGCCCCAATCAGCCCCAGCATTTT.

The V gene is TRBV3-1 (or the pseudogene TRBV3-2), the J gene TRBJ1-4, with D unresolved. The germline V gene encodes CDR1 LGHDT and CDR2 YNNKEL (reference sequence). Trimming cost V 0 bases and J 6 bases, with 20 bases left between them. CDR3 length: 18 residues. The CDR3 region is CASSQDPSSVDLDEKLFF. The CDR3 bases are TGTGCCAGCAGCCAAGATCCAAGTTCCGTAGACCTAGATGAAAAACTGTTTTTT.

The chain has TRBV2 and TRBJ2-1, with D perhaps TRBD2 (5 bases). The CDR3 runs to 12 residues. Germline CDR1 is SNHLY and CDR2 is FYNNEI. V was cut by 4 bases and J by 10 bases, with 11 bases left in between. This chain's CDR3 is CASSATRAEQFF. CDR3 nucleotides: TGTGCCAGCAGTGCAACTAGAGCCGAGCAGTTCTTC.